These 9 T cell receptor beta chains share one sample of origin, sequenced in a study of blood T cells in healthy people across ages. It was with a sample-barcoded 5' primer and a J-beta primer mix that a second PCR of about 6 to 12 cycles was run. TCRdb independently ran MiXCR on the 5' RACE reads; one entry per CDR3 protein. The sample yields about 840,000 distinct CDR3 sequences, under 35% seen once. The sample was also reused in another study, on T cells of mothers and their children.

The sequenced sample consisted of blood. These receptors all stem from a woman aged 40 to 50 in good health.

This clonotype has at least ten counts. V gene TRBV15 combines with J gene TRBJ2-5; D possibly uses TRBD1 or TRBD2 (5 bases each). Trimming cost V 7 bases and J 2 bases, with 17 bases left between them. The germline gives CDR1 LNHNV, CDR2 YYDKDF (reference sequence). CDR3 length: 15 amino acids. CDR3 nucleotides: TGTGCCACCACCGAGGGGAACAGTTGGCAAGAGACCCAGTACTTC. This translates into CATTEGNSWQETQYF. The full variable domain, its missing parts supplied by reference TRBV15 and TRBJ2-5, is DAMVIQNPRYQVTQFGKPVTLSCSQTLNHNVMYWYQQKSSQAPKLLFHYYDKDFNNEADTPDNFQSRRPNTSFCFLDIRSPGLGDTAMYLCATTEGNSWQETQYFGPGTRLLVL.

Concerning this clonotype itself: This could be a read error, since a much larger clone is one nucleotide away. V gene TRBV28 combines with J gene TRBJ2-7; the D gene is possibly TRBD2 (5 bases). Germline CDR1 reads MDHEN; CDR2 reads SYDVKM. Trimming removed 6 bases at V and 2 bases at J, with 11 bases between. The CDR3 contains 13 residues. The CDR3 nucleotides are TGTGCCAGCAGGGCGGGCATCCCCTACGAGCAGTACTTC. It encodes CASRAGIPYEQYF. The full variable domain, in which reference TRBV28 and TRBJ2-7 provide the parts outside the CDR3, is DVKVTQSSRYLVKRTGEKVFLECVQDMDHENMFWYRQDPGLGLRLIYFSYDVKMKEKGDIPEGYSVSREKKERFSLILESASTNQTSMYLCASRAGIPYEQYFGPGTRLTVT.

At least ten counts were recorded for this clonotype. This sequence joins TRBV20-1 and TRBJ2-1, with unresolved D. Germline V gene sequence: CDR1 DFQATT, CDR2 SNEGSKA (reference sequence). Trimming cost V 0 bases and J 0 bases, with 15 bases left between them. This CDR3 comprises 17 residues. The CDR3 here is CSARDTSVSFSYNEQFF. Written as DNA, the CDR3 is TGCAGTGCTAGAGATACGAGCGTAAGCTTCTCCTACAATGAGCAGTTCTTC.

This clonotype has only a few counts. This chain links TRBV7-9 with TRBJ1-1; D possibly corresponds to TRBD1 (6 bases). The V end was cut by 2 bases, the J end by 7 bases, with 14 bases between. Germline CDR1 is SEHNR and CDR2 is FQNEAQ (reference sequence). The CDR3 has 14 amino acids. The CDR3 reads CASSLNRDRIEAFF. The CDR3 DNA reads as TGTGCCAGCAGCTTAAACCGAGACAGGATTGAAGCTTTCTTT.

This clonotype was observed a few times. The gene calls are TRBV12-3 or TRBV12-4 and TRBJ2-5, with D possibly being TRBD2 (5 bases). The end of the DNA aligns better with TRBJ2-7, so the J call may be wrong. This CDR3 region has 13 residues. CDR3 in DNA: TGTGCCAGCGCCTACACTAGGACCGGCGAGCAGTACTTC. It encodes CASAYTRTGEQYF.

This clonotype has a single count. The chain combines TRBV3-1 with TRBJ2-1; no clear D gene. V was clipped by 0 bases and J by 10 bases, with 13 bases between them. CDR3 length: 14 amino acids. Germline assignment: CDR1 LGHDT and CDR2 YNNKEL (reference sequence). The CDR3 DNA sequence: TGTGCCAGCAGCCAAGATACGTATCTTGGCGAGCAGTTCTTC. Translation: CASSQDTYLGEQFF.

The gene calls are TRBV14 and TRBJ2-1, with D possibly TRBD1 on 6 matching bases. The last part of the DNA fits TRBJ2-7 better; the J call may be wrong. The length of the CDR3 is 19 residues. Looked up from germline, CDR1 is SGHDN and CDR2 is FVKESK. The CDR3 is CASSQFKDPQGSSYNEQYF. CDR3 nucleotides: TGTGCCAGCAGCCAATTCAAGGACCCACAGGGTAGCTCCTACAATGAGCAGTACTTC.

The rearrangement uses TRBV20-1 and TRBJ1-1; 7 nucleotides line up with TRBD1. V dropped 4 bases and J dropped 10; count of bases not matched to a gene: 12. CDR3 length equals 13 residues. Germline lookup yields CDR1 DFQATT and CDR2 SNEGSKA (reference sequence). The CDR3 DNA is TGCAGTGCTATCCTCCCGGGACAGCTGTCAGCTTTCTTT. Amino acid sequence: CSAILPGQLSAFF.

This clonotype was found many times. The rearrangement uses TRBV6-2 or TRBV6-3 and TRBJ2-5; D is ambiguous. This CDR3 region has 14 residues. The germline gives CDR1 MNHEY, CDR2 SVGEGT. Between the trimmed V and J ends, which lost 3 bases and 4 bases, there was a span of 12 bases. The CDR3 DNA reads TGTGCCAGCAGTTATACACGGCAGGCAGAGACCCAGTACTTC. Translated, it gives CASSYTRQAETQYF.